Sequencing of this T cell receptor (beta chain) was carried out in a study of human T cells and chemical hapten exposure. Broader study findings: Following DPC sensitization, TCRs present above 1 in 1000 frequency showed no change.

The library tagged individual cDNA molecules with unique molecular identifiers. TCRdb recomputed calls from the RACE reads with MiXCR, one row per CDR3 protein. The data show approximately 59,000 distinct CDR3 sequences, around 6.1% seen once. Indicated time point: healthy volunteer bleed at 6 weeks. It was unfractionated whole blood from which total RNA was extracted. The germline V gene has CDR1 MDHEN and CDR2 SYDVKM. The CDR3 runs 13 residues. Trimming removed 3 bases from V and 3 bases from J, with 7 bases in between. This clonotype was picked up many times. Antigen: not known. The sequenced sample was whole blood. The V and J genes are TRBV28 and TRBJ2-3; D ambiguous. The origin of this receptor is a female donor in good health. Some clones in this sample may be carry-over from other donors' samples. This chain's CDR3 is CASSFLETDTQYF. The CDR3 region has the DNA TGTGCCAGCAGTTTCTTAGAAACAGATACGCAGTATTTT.